These T cell receptor beta chains were read from a single sample in a study of blood T cell repertoires in COVID-19. The protocol was immunoSEQ multiplex PCR, while the TCRdb copy is restricted to in-frame clones and leaves out a portion. The sample comprises some 350,000 clones, around 89% of which are singletons, and roughly 0.99% rests with the top ten. Sample: PBMCs or T cells enriched from blood (not recorded which). The receptors here all came from a man between 18 and 35 years old who had recovered from COVID-19. Both conserved end residues are part of each CDR3. Clone size is not always given. Where it is, it says once, few, many or a class for expanded clones.

abundance,v_gene,j_gene,CDR3aa
.,TRBV7-9,TRBJ1-1,CASNVGTGFSMNTEAFF
once,TRBV10-3,TRBJ1-3,CAISGTGELRNTIYF
.,TRBV14,TRBJ1-1,CASSTWSTEAFF
.,TRBV28,TRBJ1-2,CASSFRGDYGYTF
few,TRBV6-2/TRBV6-3,TRBJ2-1,CASSYLREEVDEQFF
.,TRBV20-1,TRBJ2-1,CSASRWGEQFF
.,TRBV29-1,TRBJ2-5,CSVGMGQRETQYF
few,TRBV19,TRBJ2-1,CASSIDLSTIYNEQFF
.,TRBV9,TRBJ1-5,CASSATGRGDQPQHF
.,TRBV24-1,TRBJ2-7,CATSDFAHPYEQYF
.,TRBV15,TRBJ1-1,CATSRPYGESVWTEAFF
.,TRBV5-1,TRBJ2-3,CASSLEGGRTDTQYF
.,TRBV10-3,TRBJ2-3,CAISQPNTDTQYF
.,TRBV27,TRBJ1-6,CASKGEAAGFNSPLHF
.,TRBV2,TRBJ2-2,CASSWDYPNTGELFF
.,TRBV19,TRBJ1-5,CASNSPAGSNQPQHF
.,TRBV6-1,TRBJ2-1,CASSGGGQSSYNEQFF
.,TRBV11-2,TRBJ2-6,CASRQDSGANVLTF
.,TRBV3-1/TRBV3-2,TRBJ2-4,CASRQGVWSKNIQYF
.,TRBV10-3,TRBJ1-2,CATWATGQGYGYTF